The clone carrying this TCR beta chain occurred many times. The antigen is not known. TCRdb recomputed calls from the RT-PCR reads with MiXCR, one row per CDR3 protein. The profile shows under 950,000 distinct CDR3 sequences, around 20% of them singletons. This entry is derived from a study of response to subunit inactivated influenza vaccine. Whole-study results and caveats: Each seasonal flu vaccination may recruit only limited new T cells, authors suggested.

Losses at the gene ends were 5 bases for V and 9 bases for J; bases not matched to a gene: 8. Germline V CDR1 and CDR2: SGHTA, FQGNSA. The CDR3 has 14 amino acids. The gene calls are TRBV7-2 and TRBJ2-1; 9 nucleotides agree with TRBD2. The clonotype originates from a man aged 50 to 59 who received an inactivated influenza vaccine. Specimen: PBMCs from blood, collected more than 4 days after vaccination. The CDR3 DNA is TGTGCCAGCAGCAGTAGCGGGAGTATGGGTGAGCAGTTCTTC. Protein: CASSSSGSMGEQFF.